This T cell receptor (beta chain) was sequenced in a study of cytomegalovirus exposure and HLA in healthy donors. The table came from immunoSEQ multiplex PCR; TCRdb's copy has only in-frame clones and leaves some out. Here the sample spans around 250,000 clones, roughly 90% being singletons. V was pared by 2 bases and J by 7 bases, with 10 bases of the junction left unmatched. The CDR3 covers 15 residues. In germline, CDR1 is MNHEY, CDR2 SVGAGI. Sequencing used PBMCs. The TCR was taken from a woman in her late teens or twenties in good health and CMV-seronegative. The V gene is TRBV6-5, the J gene TRBJ2-7; 8 bases fit TRBD2. The CDR3: CASSYLPGGPWEQYF. CDR3 in DNA: TGTGCCAGCAGTTACCTGCCGGGGGGGCCCTGGGAGCAGTACTTC.